Below, 26 T cell receptor beta chains from the same sample are listed, as sequenced in a study of shared clonotypes between healthy human individuals. The method was immunoSEQ multiplex PCR; TCRdb's version includes in-frame clones alone and lacks a portion of them. Of 2 million to 2.5 million clones in the sample, almost 96% were seen once. The sample taken for sequencing was naive CD4+ T cells sorted from blood. The subset: CD45RA+ positively selected. These receptor sequences come from a man aged 18 to 35 in good health.

The chain is built from TRBV5-8 and TRBJ1-6, with a possible D match to TRBD1 (6 bases). With 4 bases removed from V and 3 bases from J, the gap between germline ends came to 17 bases. This CDR3 is built from 17 residues. Germline CDR1 and CDR2: SGHTS and YDEGEE. The chain's CDR3 is CASSPAGAGYYNSPLHF. As DNA, the CDR3 is TGTGCCAGCAGCCCGGCGGGGGCGGGATACTATAATTCACCCCTCCACTTT.

The V and J genes are TRBV5-1 and TRBJ2-1, with TRBD2 as a possible D gene (5 bases). V was shortened by 4 bases and J by 2 bases, with 13 bases between the two germline ends. Germline CDR1 reads SGHRS; CDR2 reads YFSETQ. The length of the CDR3 is 15 residues. CDR3 DNA sequence: TGCGCCAGCAGCCCGACGGGGTCAGCCTACAATGAGCAGTTCTTC. Its translation is CASSPTGSAYNEQFF.

The gene calls are TRBV5-1 and TRBJ2-5, with 12 bases that match TRBD2. This CDR3 spans 17 amino acids. The V segment lost 1 base and the J segment 5 bases; nucleotides outside the gene matches: 9. Germline V gives CDR1 SGHRS, CDR2 YFSETQ. CDR3 nucleotides: TGCGCCAGCAGCTTGAGGGCCCTGACTAGCGGGAGCGAGACCCAGTACTTC. It encodes CASSLRALTSGSETQYF.

This chain joins TRBV6-1 and TRBJ2-7, with 10 bases identical to TRBD1. The CDR3 loop spans 16 amino acids. From germline, CDR1 is MNHNS and CDR2 SASEGT. Trimming cost V 3 bases and J 0 bases; bases outside gene matches: 5. CDR3 DNA sequence: TGTGCCAGCAGTGACCGGGACAGGGGAAGCTCCTACGAGCAGTACTTC. Encoded protein: CASSDRDRGSSYEQYF.

The genes are TRBV6-1 and TRBJ2-3; D call uncertain. With 11 bases removed from V and 0 bases from J, the gap between germline ends came to 15 bases. The CDR3 is 14 residues long. Germline CDR1 MNHNS, CDR2 SASEGT. The CDR3 is CAGTSLWSTDTQYF. The DNA for the CDR3 is TGTGCCGGCACGTCTCTCTGGAGCACAGATACGCAGTATTTT.

The chain is built from TRBV7-9 and TRBJ1-4; 7 positions agree with TRBD1. Germline assignment: CDR1 SEHNR and CDR2 FQNEAQ (reference sequence). This CDR3 has 16 amino acids. Trimming took 4 bases from V and 4 from J; bases not matched to a gene: 9. CDR3 residues: CASSSTMTGINEKLFF. As DNA, the CDR3 is TGTGCCAGCAGCTCAACCATGACAGGGATTAATGAAAAACTGTTTTTT.

The J gene is TRBJ1-2, the V gene TRBV5-4; maybe TRBD1 (6 bases). Germline V lookup: CDR1 SGHNT, CDR2 YYREEE (reference sequence). CDR3 size: 14 residues. Between the trimmed V and J ends, which lost 5 bases and 8 bases, there was a span of 19 bases. The CDR3 nucleotides are TGTGCCAGCAGTCCAGGGGAGTTCATAGGGGGCTACACCTTC. The encoded protein is CASSPGEFIGGYTF. Based on the CDR3 plus reference TRBV5-4 and TRBJ1-2, the full variable domain is ETGVTQSPTHLIKTRGQQVTLRCSSQSGHNTVSWYQQALGQGPQFIFQYYREEENGRGNFPPRFSGLQFPNYSSELNVNALELDDSALYLCASSPGEFIGGYTFGSGTRLTVV.

The DNA of the CDR3 is TGTGCCAGCAGTCCTAGAGCGGGTGGGGCCTACGAGCAGTACTTC. Translated, it gives CASSPRAGGAYEQYF. The J gene is TRBJ2-7, the V gene TRBV6-4, with D maybe TRBD2 (6 bases). The CDR3 totals 15 residues. V was cut by 5 bases and J by 2 bases, with 16 bases left in between. The germline V gene has CDR1 MRHNA and CDR2 SNTAGT.

The chain carries TRBV10-3 and TRBJ2-2; D call uncertain. The CDR3 covers 16 residues. Trimming left V 0 bases short and J 0 bases short, with 8 bases between. The germline V gene encodes CDR1 ENHRY and CDR2 SYGVKD. The CDR3 nucleotides read TGTGCCATCAGTGAGTCAGGGCCCTCGAACACCGGGGAGCTGTTTTTT. It is translated as CAISESGPSNTGELFF.

This clone was picked up one time. The J gene is TRBJ1-6, the V gene TRBV30, with D unclear. The V gene lost 5 bases and the J gene lost 0 bases, with 11 bases spanning the gap. Germline V gene sequence: CDR1 GTSNPN, CDR2 SVGIG (reference sequence). The CDR3 length is 15 residues. CDR3 coding DNA: TGTGCCTGGTCGACGGGCCTCTCCTATAATTCACCCCTCCACTTT. Its translation is CAWSTGLSYNSPLHF.

The chain carries TRBV7-3 and TRBJ2-2; TRBD2 matches 12 bases. Per the germline V gene, CDR1 is SGHTA and CDR2 is FQGTGA. The CDR3 is made up of 17 amino acids. The V segment lost 5 bases and the J segment 7 bases; nucleotides outside the gene matches: 11. The CDR3 sequence: CASSPPASGGANGELFF. The CDR3 DNA reads as TGTGCCAGCAGCCCCCCCGCTAGCGGGGGGGCAAACGGGGAGCTGTTTTTT.

The J gene is TRBJ1-1, the V gene TRBV7-5. TRBV7-5 is described as a pseudogene. This CDR3 is 11 amino acids long. As DNA, the CDR3 is TGTGCCAGAAGCTTAAAAAATGAAGCTTTCTTT. Translation: CARSLKNEAFF.

The V gene is TRBV9, the J gene TRBJ2-1; D ambiguous. In germline, CDR1 is SGDLS, CDR2 YYNGEE. The V gene lost 4 bases and the J gene lost 7 bases, with 21 bases spanning the gap. The CDR3 totals 16 residues. CDR3 region: CASSLPTRLLWNEQFF. DNA of the CDR3: TGTGCCAGCAGCCTCCCGACTCGACTCCTTTGGAATGAGCAGTTCTTC.

The rearrangement links TRBV28 to TRBJ2-5; 8 nucleotides agree with TRBD1. Germline trimming cut 7 bases from V and 3 bases from J; bases unmatched to any gene: 16. The length of the CDR3 is 17 residues. Per germline, CDR1 MDHEN and CDR2 SYDVKM. The CDR3 sequence: CASNTYGGQGIKETQYF. The CDR3 nucleotides are TGTGCCAGCAATACTTATGGCGGACAGGGAATAAAAGAGACCCAGTACTTC.

The rearrangement joins TRBV5-1 to TRBJ1-1; TRBD1 agrees at 9 bases. Germline-derived CDR1 and CDR2 are SGHRS and YFSETQ. CDR3 length: 14 amino acids. V was clipped by 4 bases and J by 4 bases; unmatched bases: 5. In DNA form, the CDR3 reads TGCGCCAGCAGCCAGGGGACAGGGAGCACTGAAGCTTTCTTT. This translates into CASSQGTGSTEAFF.

V usage is TRBV27 and J usage is TRBJ2-7; D possibly uses TRBD1 or TRBD2 (5 bases each). Trimming took off 2 bases at V and 2 bases at J, with 13 bases between the two ends. CDR3 size: 15 residues. Germline CDR1 reads MNHEY; CDR2 reads SMNVEV (reference sequence). The CDR3 reads CASSLEAKGPYEQYF. CDR3 nucleotide sequence: TGTGCCAGCAGTTTAGAGGCAAAGGGACCCTACGAGCAGTACTTC.

This clone is a singleton in its sample. The chain recombines TRBV9 with TRBJ1-5; a possible D gene is TRBD1 (5 bases). The CDR3 runs to 15 residues. Trimming pared 1 base from V and 2 bases from J, leaving 10 bases between. CDR1 and CDR2 from the germline V gene are SGDLS and YYNGEE. The chain's CDR3 is CASSVNTGGNQPQHF. The CDR3 region has the DNA TGTGCCAGCAGCGTAAATACAGGCGGCAATCAGCCCCAGCATTTT.

The chain joins TRBV6-1 to TRBJ1-5, with 9 bases aligning to TRBD1. Germline V CDR1 and CDR2: MNHNS, SASEGT. V trimming: 6 bases; J trimming: 3 bases; junction bases outside the gene matches: 3. The CDR3 is made up of 14 amino acids. DNA of the CDR3: TGTGCCAGCAGGGGGACAGGGTTCAATCAGCCCCAGCATTTT. Protein: CASRGTGFNQPQHF.

Points on this clone: The sample holds other DNA sequences that translate to the same CDR3. This sequence joins TRBV6-1 and TRBJ1-5, with 9 bases identical to TRBD1. Germline V gene lookup returns CDR1 MNHNS and CDR2 SASEGT. The CDR3 totals 15 residues. Unmatched junction bases numbered 5, after V lost 6 bases and J lost 2 bases. CDR3 sequence: CASREGQGGNQPQHF. CDR3 coding DNA: TGTGCCAGCAGGGAGGGACAGGGCGGCAATCAGCCCCAGCATTTT.

The CDR3 nucleotides are TGTGCCAGCACCCGACAGGGCCCAGAGACCCAGTACTTC. This encodes CASTRQGPETQYF. The rearrangement uses TRBV7-2 and TRBJ2-5; 7 positions agree with TRBD1. V shed 7 bases, J shed 4 bases, and the junction held 6 bases outside the gene matches. Germline V gene sequence: CDR1 SGHTA, CDR2 FQGNSA. This CDR3 is built from 13 residues.

The rearrangement links TRBV14 to TRBJ2-3; D ambiguous. Trimming cost V 2 bases and J 6 bases, with 9 bases left between them. This CDR3 comprises 13 residues. CDR1 SGHDN and CDR2 FVKESK come from the germline V gene. The CDR3 protein is CASSQFRLDTQYF. The CDR3 DNA reads as TGTGCCAGCAGCCAATTCCGGTTGGATACGCAGTATTTT.

CDR3 residues: CASSQTGVLTF. Written as DNA, the CDR3 is TGCGCCAGCAGCCAAACGGGCGTCCTGACTTTC. The chain combines TRBV4-1 with TRBJ2-6, with D unclear. The V gene lost 2 bases and the J gene lost 12 bases, with 5 bases spanning the gap. CDR1 is MGHRA, CDR2 YSYEKL, per germline. This CDR3 has 11 amino acids.

The genes are TRBV5-1 and TRBJ2-3, with D perhaps matching TRBD2 (6 bases). CDR1 is SGHRS, CDR2 YFSETQ, per germline. There are 15 residues in the CDR3. V shed 5 bases and J shed 2 bases, with 15 bases lying between them. CDR3 region: CASRAGTFYTDTQYF. CDR3 nucleotides: TGCGCCAGCAGGGCTGGGACTTTCTACACAGATACGCAGTATTTT.

V and J are TRBV2 and TRBJ2-7, with a weak D call TRBD2 (6 bases). The germline gives CDR1 SNHLY, CDR2 FYNNEI. The CDR3 loop spans 12 amino acids. Trimming cost V 4 bases and J 9 bases, with 13 bases left between them. The DNA for the CDR3 is TGTGCCAGCAGTGGGGAGAACGGGGGGCAGTACTTC. It codes for CASSGENGGQYF.

V and J are TRBV5-6 and TRBJ2-5; 11 positions match TRBD2. With 0 bases clipped from V and 3 bases from J, the junction kept 4 bases outside the gene matches. The CDR3 covers 16 residues. The germline CDR1 and CDR2 sequences are SGHDT and YYEEEE. The chain's CDR3 is CASSLGLAGGEETQYF. The CDR3 region has the DNA TGTGCCAGCAGCTTGGGGCTAGCGGGAGGTGAAGAGACCCAGTACTTC.

The chain combines TRBV27 with TRBJ2-3; TRBD1 aligns across 12 bases. This CDR3 contains 15 residues. After removal of 2 bases from V and 6 bases from J, the junction contained 3 bases not matched to a gene. CDR1 is MNHEY, CDR2 SMNVEV, per germline (reference sequence). In nucleotides, the CDR3 is TGTGCCAGCAGTTTAATCGGGACAGGGGGCGATACGCAGTATTTT. It specifies CASSLIGTGGDTQYF.